This TCR beta chain was recovered during a study of cytomegalovirus exposure and HLA in healthy donors. Trimming pared 1 base from V and 4 bases from J, leaving 12 bases between. Germline CDR1 reads LNHDA; CDR2 reads SQIVND (reference sequence). There are 15 residues in the CDR3. About this clone: Other DNA sequences in this specimen translate into the identical CDR3.

PCR amplification relied on 60 Vbeta primers (plus 13 Jbeta primers). Method: immunoSEQ multiplex PCR; TCRdb's copy keeps in-frame clones and lacks some. The repertoire has approximately 130,000 clones, 81% of them found once; the top ten carry under 2%. This clonotype originated in a man in his late teens or twenties in good health and CMV-seronegative. Sequencing was carried out using PBMCs. J is TRBJ2-3 and V is TRBV19; weak D call: TRBD1 (6 bases). The CDR3 protein is CASSIAGAGADTQYF. DNA for the CDR3: TGTGCCAGTAGTATAGCCGGGGCAGGGGCAGATACGCAGTATTTT.